One sample yielded the 32 T cell receptor beta chains listed below, sequenced in a study of T cell clones after liver transplantation. Profiled with immunoSEQ multiplex PCR; TCRdb holds only in-frame clones, not every one. The data show about 75,000 clones, with around four fifths seen just once and 2% to 2.5% held by the top ten. The specimen comprised CD4+ T cells from blood, sampled less than 50 months after liver transplant. These receptors all come from a human patient who received a liver transplant. Some T cells may be supplied by the graft donor.

The chain joins TRBV18 to TRBJ2-3; 8 bases are a match to TRBD2. CDR1 and CDR2 (germline): KGHSH, LQKENI. The length of the CDR3 is 17 residues. Trimming cost V 0 bases and J 6 bases; bases outside gene matches: 11. The CDR3 spells CASSPPLVAGNVDTQYF. CDR3 DNA: TGTGCCAGCTCACCACCGTTAGTAGCGGGGAATGTGGATACGCAGTATTTT.

The chain uses TRBV16 and TRBJ1-1; D might be TRBD1 (5 bases). V was shortened by 0 bases and J by 3 bases, with 11 bases between the two germline ends. The germline gives CDR1 KGHSY, CDR2 FQNENV. The CDR3 contains 15 residues. For the CDR3, the DNA is TGTGCCAGCAGCCAATCGCTAGGGGCGTACACTGAAGCTTTCTTT. Translating gives CASSQSLGAYTEAFF.

The rearrangement links TRBV7-2 to TRBJ2-5, with unresolved D. V lost 3 bases, J lost 5 bases, and 7 bases lay in between. There are 12 residues in the CDR3. Germline CDR1 is SGHTA and CDR2 is FQGNSA. The CDR3 spells CASSFLRETQYF. DNA for the CDR3: TGTGCCAGCAGCTTCCTGAGGGAGACCCAGTACTTC.

This chain links TRBV5-8 with TRBJ2-1, with 7 bases fitting TRBD1. Per the germline V gene, CDR1 is SGHTS and CDR2 is YDEGEE. This CDR3 comprises 14 residues. The ends lost 5 bases at V and 6 bases at J; junction bases unmatched: 8. The CDR3 protein is CASSSGTESNEQFF. CDR3 sequence (DNA): TGTGCCAGCAGTTCCGGGACAGAAAGCAATGAGCAGTTCTTC. The entire variable domain, with the rest obtained from reference TRBV5-8 and TRBJ2-1, is as follows: EAGVTQSPTHLIKTRGQQATLRCSPISGHTSVYWYQQALGLGLQFLLWYDEGEERNRGNFPPRFSGRQFPNYSSELNVNALELEDSALYLCASSSGTESNEQFFGPGTRLTVL.

The chain joins TRBV5-1 to TRBJ2-3, with TRBD1 identical over 7 bases. This CDR3 is 14 amino acids long. The V gene's germline CDR1 is SGHRS and CDR2 YFSETQ. After removal of 5 bases from V and 2 bases from J, the junction contained 5 bases not matched to a gene. The CDR3 DNA reads TGCGCCAGCAGTTTTGGGACAGACACAGATACGCAGTATTTT. It is translated as CASSFGTDTDTQYF.

This clone was counted a few times. The CDR3 protein is CASSLVEGETQYF. The CDR3, as DNA: TGCGCCAGCAGCTTGGTAGAGGGAGAGACCCAGTACTTC. The J gene is TRBJ2-5, the V gene TRBV5-1; perhaps TRBD2 as D (5 bases). Germline V lookup: CDR1 SGHRS, CDR2 YFSETQ. V lost 0 bases and J lost 4, with 7 bases in between. The CDR3 length is 13 residues.

This chain connects TRBV7-9 to TRBJ1-3, with no clear D. The CDR3 is 14 amino acids. V shed 0 bases and J shed 7 bases, with 10 bases lying between them. Per germline, CDR1 SEHNR and CDR2 FQNEAQ (reference sequence). In DNA form, the CDR3 reads TGTGCCAGCAGCTTAGCGGCACAAACGAACACCATATATTTT. Protein: CASSLAAQTNTIYF. The entire variable domain, with the rest obtained from reference TRBV7-9 and TRBJ1-3, is as follows: DTGVSQNPRHKITKRGQNVTFRCDPISEHNRLYWYRQTLGQGPEFLTYFQNEAQLEKSRLLSDRFSAERPKGSFSTLEIQRTEQGDSAMYLCASSLAAQTNTIYFGEGSWLTVV.

The chain is built from TRBV29-1 and TRBJ2-7; 9 bases map to TRBD2. The trim removed 4 bases at V and 2 bases at J, leaving 6 bases unmatched. Per the germline V gene, CDR1 is SQVTM and CDR2 is ANQGSEA. The CDR3 is made up of 14 amino acids. For the CDR3, the DNA is TGCAGCGTTGGTGGCGGGGGGGCCGCCTACGAGCAGTACTTC. Protein: CSVGGGGAAYEQYF.

V usage is TRBV4-3 and J usage is TRBJ1-1; no clear D gene. Germline CDR1 LGHNA, CDR2 YSLEER. CDR3 length: 15 amino acids. V was clipped by 2 bases and J by 12 bases, with 22 bases between them. The CDR3 sequence is CASSQSLGPSLGTFF. Written as DNA, the CDR3 is TGCGCCAGCAGCCAATCCCTAGGCCCTTCTCTGGGGACTTTCTTT.

This chain joins TRBV5-5 and TRBJ1-3; D is ambiguous. The V end was cut by 1 base, the J end by 4 bases, with 9 bases between. The CDR3 consists of 14 residues. CDR1 is SGHKS, CDR2 YYEKEE, per germline (reference sequence). CDR3 nucleotides: TGTGCCAGCAGCTTGCCGGGTTCAGGAAACACCATATATTTT. It is translated as CASSLPGSGNTIYF.

The chain uses TRBV15 and TRBJ1-4, with 7 bases lining up with TRBD1. The CDR3 has 16 residues. Germline V gene lookup returns CDR1 LNHNV and CDR2 YYDKDF (reference sequence). Germline trimming cut 1 base from V and 8 bases from J; bases unmatched to any gene: 10. CDR3 sequence reads: CATSRVTGSGGEKLFF. The CDR3 DNA reads as TGTGCCACCAGCAGAGTCACAGGCTCAGGGGGGGAAAAACTGTTTTTT. The variable domain in full, completed from reference TRBV15 and TRBJ1-4, reads DAMVIQNPRYQVTQFGKPVTLSCSQTLNHNVMYWYQQKSSQAPKLLFHYYDKDFNNEADTPDNFQSRRPNTSFCFLDIRSPGLGDTAMYLCATSRVTGSGGEKLFFGSGTQLSVL.

The chain employs TRBV15 and TRBJ2-7; D gene uncertain. CDR1 and CDR2 from the germline V gene are LNHNV and YYDKDF (reference sequence). The CDR3 contains 13 residues. Trimming cost V 0 bases and J 5 bases, with 8 bases left between them. The CDR3 sequence is CATSRDLNDEQYF. The CDR3, as DNA: TGTGCCACCAGCAGAGATCTAAACGACGAGCAGTACTTC.

The J gene is TRBJ1-3, the V gene TRBV4-2, with TRBD1 matching 7 bases. CDR1 is LGHNA, CDR2 YNFKEQ, per germline. This CDR3 comprises 16 residues. Unmatched junction bases numbered 6, after V lost 4 bases and J lost 0 bases. CDR3 sequence (DNA): TGTGCCAGCAGCCGAGACAGGGCTGTCTCTGGAAACACCATATATTTT. Translating it yields CASSRDRAVSGNTIYF.

This clone has at least ten counts. The chain has TRBV11-2 and TRBJ2-6; maybe TRBD2 (5 bases). V lost 4 bases, J lost 4 bases, and 23 bases lay in between. Germline CDR1 SGHAT, CDR2 FQNNGV. This CDR3 has 19 residues. Written as DNA, the CDR3 is TGTGCCAGCAGCTCACGCGGTTTGACTACCCGATTGGGGGCCAACGTCCTGACTTTC. The encoded protein is CASSSRGLTTRLGANVLTF.

This clone came up a few times. V gene TRBV7-9 combines with J gene TRBJ1-1; D is perhaps TRBD1 (6 bases). The germline V gene has CDR1 SEHNR and CDR2 FQNEAQ (reference sequence). This CDR3 has 16 residues. V lost 1 base to trimming and J lost 4 bases, with 16 bases between them. This CDR3 is CASSLGTGIMPTEAFF. DNA for the CDR3: TGTGCCAGCAGCTTAGGCACAGGGATTATGCCCACTGAAGCTTTCTTT.

V is TRBV11-2 and J is TRBJ2-2; TRBD1 matches 7 bases. The V segment lost 5 bases and the J segment 3 bases; nucleotides outside the gene matches: 6. Germline CDR1 is SGHAT and CDR2 is FQNNGV. The CDR3 has 15 residues. CDR3: CASSHQGQYTGELFF. In DNA, the CDR3 is TGTGCCAGCAGCCATCAGGGACAGTACACCGGGGAGCTGTTTTTT. The whole variable domain, filled in from reference TRBV11-2 and TRBJ2-2, reads EAGVAQSPRYKIIEKRQSVAFWCNPISGHATLYWYQQILGQGPKLLIQFQNNGVVDDSQLPKDRFSAERLKGVDSTLKIQPAKLEDSAVYLCASSHQGQYTGELFFGEGSRLTVL.

The chain carries TRBV6-5 and TRBJ1-4; D unresolved. Germline V gives CDR1 MNHEY, CDR2 SVGAGI. The CDR3 runs to 13 residues. The V end was cut by 2 bases, the J end by 5 bases, with 6 bases between. The CDR3 region has the DNA TGTGCCAGCAGTTACGTGAGGAATGAAAAACTGTTTTTT. Protein product: CASSYVRNEKLFF.

V gene TRBV7-2 combines with J gene TRBJ1-1; D possibly corresponds to TRBD1 (6 bases). The germline gives CDR1 SGHTA, CDR2 FQGNSA. Trimming left V 3 bases short and J 5 bases short, with 10 bases between. This CDR3 region has 13 residues. The CDR3 spells CASSFGGRTEAFF. The CDR3 bases are TGTGCCAGCAGCTTTGGGGGGCGGACTGAAGCTTTCTTT.

The chain uses TRBV6-5 and TRBJ2-7; 10 nucleotides align to TRBD1. Trimming took 5 bases from V and 4 from J; bases not matched to a gene: 8. The CDR3 runs 15 residues. CDR1 is MNHEY and CDR2 is SVGAGI in the germline V gene. The CDR3 loop reads CASSTRTGGGYEQYF. DNA for the CDR3: TGTGCCAGCAGTACCCGGACAGGGGGAGGTTACGAGCAGTACTTC.

The rearrangement joins TRBV7-3 to TRBJ1-2; a weak D match, TRBD1 (5 bases). Looked up from germline, CDR1 is SGHTA and CDR2 is FQGTGA. The CDR3 is 15 residues long. Trimming removed 5 bases at V and 3 bases at J, with 16 bases between. The CDR3 is CASSPGGRVDYGYTF. In nucleotides, the CDR3 is TGTGCCAGCAGCCCGGGAGGCAGGGTGGACTATGGCTACACCTTC. Together with reference TRBV7-3 and TRBJ1-2, the CDR3 gives the full variable domain: GAGVSQTPSNKVTEKGKYVELRCDPISGHTALYWYRQSLGQGPEFLIYFQGTGAADDSGLPNDRFFAVRPEGSVSTLKIQRTERGDSAVYLCASSPGGRVDYGYTFGSGTRLTVV.

The chain is built from TRBV19 and TRBJ1-4; D may be TRBD1 (5 bases). The CDR3 contains 16 residues. V was cut by 6 bases and J by 0 bases, with 14 bases left in between. CDR1 LNHDA and CDR2 SQIVND come from the germline V gene (reference sequence). The CDR3 DNA is TGTGCCAGTAGATCGGGACTCTCAACAACTAATGAAAAACTGTTTTTT. Translated: CASRSGLSTTNEKLFF.

This clone appeared a single time. The chain couples TRBV19 to TRBJ2-3; D assignment may be TRBD1 or TRBD2 (5 bases each). CDR1 is LNHDA and CDR2 is SQIVND in the germline V gene (reference sequence). V lost 0 bases, J lost 7 bases, and 17 bases lay in between. The CDR3 totals 16 residues. CDR3 DNA sequence: TGTGCCAGTAGTATAGATGGGGGATTCGGCCTCAATACGCAGTATTTT. Translated, it gives CASSIDGGFGLNTQYF.

The rearrangement uses TRBV6-4 and TRBJ2-7; D is unclear. Germline-derived CDR1 and CDR2 are MRHNA and SNTAGT. The CDR3 spans 16 residues. The V gene lost 8 bases and the J gene lost 2 bases, with 22 bases spanning the gap. CDR3 region: CASPFPLECATYEQYF. The CDR3 bases are TGTGCCAGCCCCTTCCCCTTGGAGTGTGCCACCTACGAGCAGTACTTC.

This clone has only one observation. This rearrangement joins TRBV6-1 to TRBJ2-2; the D is unclear. V was trimmed by 2 bases and J by 6 bases, leaving 13 bases between them. Germline V gives CDR1 MNHNS, CDR2 SASEGT. The CDR3 is made up of 15 amino acids. The chain's CDR3 is CASSETGRRAGELFF. DNA for the CDR3: TGTGCCAGCAGTGAAACCGGTCGGCGCGCCGGGGAGCTGTTTTTT.

Comments on this clone: A junction end diverges from the germline sequence, so it may reflect a read error. Other DNA sequences in the sample encode the same CDR3. This chain uses TRBV7-8 with TRBJ2-3; 9 bases map to TRBD2. The CDR3 is made up of 14 amino acids. Germline CDR1 reads SGHVS; CDR2 reads FQNEAQ. The DNA of the CDR3 is TGTGCCAGCAGTTTAGCGGGAGAGGGAGATACGCAGTATTTT. Translation gives CASSLAGEGDTQYF. Complete variable domain (other parts from reference TRBV7-8 and TRBJ2-3): GAGVSQSPRYKVAKRGQDVALRCDPISGHVSLFWYQQALGQGPEFLTYFQNEAQLDKSGLPSDRFFAERPEGSVSTLKIQRTQQEDSAVYLCASSLAGEGDTQYFGPGTRLTVL.

The chain joins TRBV7-2 to TRBJ1-2; D may be TRBD1 (5 bases). V lost 0 bases and J 8 bases, leaving 19 bases between the germline ends. Germline V gene lookup returns CDR1 SGHTA and CDR2 FQGNSA. The CDR3 contains 16 residues. The DNA for the CDR3 is TGTGCCAGCAGCTTAGCGATCGGGCCGAGGGGAGAGGGCTACACCTTC. Its protein is CASSLAIGPRGEGYTF.

The chain is built from TRBV18 and TRBJ1-3; the D gene is possibly TRBD1 (5 bases). The CDR3 length is 15 residues. Germline CDR1 is KGHSH and CDR2 is LQKENI. The V end was cut by 4 bases, the J end by 0 bases, with 10 bases between. The CDR3 protein is CASSRGTYSGNTIYF. CDR3 sequence (DNA): TGTGCCAGCTCACGCGGGACTTACTCTGGAAACACCATATATTTT.

This clone has ten or more counts. This chain connects TRBV6-5 to TRBJ2-7, with D uncertain. This CDR3 region has 12 residues. The germline V gene encodes CDR1 MNHEY and CDR2 SVGAGI. V was trimmed by 9 bases and J by 1 base, leaving 10 bases between them. The CDR3 here is CARTGRSYEQYF. In DNA, the CDR3 is TGTGCCAGAACTGGACGGTCCTACGAGCAGTACTTC.

The CDR3 loop is CASSLDGTGGYEQYF. The CDR3 DNA reads as TGTGCCAGCAGCTTGGACGGGACAGGGGGCTACGAGCAGTACTTC. The chain combines TRBV7-3 with TRBJ2-7; TRBD1 agrees at 11 bases. Per germline, CDR1 SGHTA and CDR2 FQGTGA. The trim removed 3 bases at V and 3 bases at J, leaving 4 bases unmatched. The CDR3 extends over 15 amino acids.

This clone was seen once. This chain joins TRBV18 and TRBJ2-1, with TRBD2 matching over 11 bases. The CDR3 is made up of 16 amino acids. The J segment lost 7 bases and the V segment lost 3 bases, leaving 8 bases of the junction unmatched. Germline-derived CDR1 and CDR2 are KGHSH and LQKENI. The chain's CDR3 is CASSPSTSGTGNEQFF. As DNA, the CDR3 is TGTGCCAGCTCACCCTCGACTAGCGGGACGGGGAATGAGCAGTTCTTC.

This chain joins TRBV7-2 and TRBJ1-1; D perhaps matches TRBD1 (6 bases). V shed 5 bases and J shed 0 bases, with 10 bases lying between them. Germline loops: CDR1 SGHTA, CDR2 FQGNSA. The CDR3 spans 14 residues. The CDR3 nucleotides are TGTGCCAGCAGCCCGGACAGAATGAACACTGAAGCTTTCTTT. It encodes CASSPDRMNTEAFF. The entire variable domain, with the rest obtained from reference TRBV7-2 and TRBJ1-1, is as follows: GAGVSQSPSNKVTEKGKDVELRCDPISGHTALYWYRQSLGQGLEFLIYFQGNSAPDKSGLPSDRFSAERTGGSVSTLTIQRTQQEDSAVYLCASSPDRMNTEAFFGQGTRLTVV.

The rearrangement links TRBV29-1 to TRBJ2-3; D ambiguous. In germline, CDR1 is SQVTM, CDR2 ANQGSEA. The CDR3 is 14 residues long. V was cut by 4 bases and J by 2 bases, with 13 bases left in between. The CDR3 here is CSVGASTTTDTQYF. DNA for the CDR3: TGCAGCGTTGGGGCGTCAACAACCACAGATACGCAGTATTTT.